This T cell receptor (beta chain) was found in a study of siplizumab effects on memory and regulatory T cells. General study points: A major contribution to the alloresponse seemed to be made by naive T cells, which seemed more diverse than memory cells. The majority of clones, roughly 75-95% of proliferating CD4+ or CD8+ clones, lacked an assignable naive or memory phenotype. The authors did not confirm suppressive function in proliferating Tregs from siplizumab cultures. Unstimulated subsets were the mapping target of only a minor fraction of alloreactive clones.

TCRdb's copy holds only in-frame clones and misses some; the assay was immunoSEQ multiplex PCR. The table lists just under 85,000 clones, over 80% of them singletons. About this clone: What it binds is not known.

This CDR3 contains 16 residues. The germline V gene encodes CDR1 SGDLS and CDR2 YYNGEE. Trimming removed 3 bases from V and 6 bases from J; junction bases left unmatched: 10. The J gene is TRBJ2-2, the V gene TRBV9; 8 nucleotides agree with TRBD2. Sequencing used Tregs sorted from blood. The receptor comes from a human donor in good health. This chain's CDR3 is CASSALSGGQAGELFF. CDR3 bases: TGTGCCAGCAGCGCCCTTTCGGGGGGGCAGGCCGGGGAGCTGTTTTTT.